These T cell receptor beta chains were read from a single sample in a study of OX40 agonist ivuxolimab in advanced cancers. The assay was immunoSEQ multiplex PCR, and TCRdb's table has in-frame clones only and misses some. The data contain around 150,000 clones, roughly nine tenths of them singletons. The sequenced sample was CD4+ or CD8+ T cells sorted from blood, obtained in a trial of the OX40 agonist ivuxolimab. These receptors were collected from an adult with an advanced solid tumor such as melanoma, head and neck, liver or kidney cancer. The CDR3 runs from the conserved cysteine through the conserved F or W. The order of the fields is D gene, CDR3 length, J gene, V gene, clone size, CDR3 protein, CDR3 DNA. D genes are given only for firm matches. Some rows have no size entry. The others give once, few or many, or a class for an expanded clone.

NA 15 TRBJ1-5 TRBV15 NA CATSWALGGDQPQHF TGTGCCACGTCATGGGCCCTGGGTGGTGATCAGCCCCAGCATTTT
NA 16 TRBJ2-7 TRBV4-1 once CASSQSSTGTRYEQYF TGCGCCAGCAGCCAATCGTCGACCGGGACAAGATACGAGCAGTACTTC
NA 16 TRBJ2-3 TRBV4-3 once CASSQGGQGAGDTQYF TGCGCCAGCAGCCAAGGGGGGCAGGGAGCCGGTGATACGCAGTATTTT
NA 13 TRBJ2-3 TRBV27 NA CASSQVGGHTQYF TGTGCCAGCAGTCAGGTGGGTGGGCATACGCAGTATTTT
NA 15 TRBJ2-7 TRBV7-9 NA CASSPGTASSYEQYF TGTGCCAGCAGTCCCGGGACTGCGAGCTCCTACGAGCAGTACTTC
NA 13 TRBJ1-2 TRBV6-6 NA CASSQTVNYGYTF TGTGCCAGCAGTCAGACAGTTAACTATGGCTACACCTTC
NA 15 TRBJ1-5 TRBV5-1 NA CASSPGSYSNQPQHF TGCGCCAGCAGCCCTGGGTCCTATAGCAATCAGCCCCAGCATTTT
TRBD1 15 TRBJ1-4 TRBV19 NA CASSTWTGGGEKLFF TGTGCCAGTAGTACCTGGACAGGGGGCGGTGAAAAACTGTTTTTT
NA 17 TRBJ2-5 TRBV5-5 NA CASSLEWWGARQETQYF TGTGCCAGCAGCTTGGAATGGTGGGGGGCCAGGCAAGAGACCCAGTACTTC
TRBD2 15 TRBJ2-3 TRBV11-2 NA CASSRGTRGTDTQYF TGTGCCAGCTCACGCGGGACTAGGGGCACAGATACGCAGTATTTT
TRBD1 14 TRBJ2-7 TRBV5-1 NA CASSLGTGTYEQYF TGCGCCAGCAGCCTGGGGACAGGAACGTACGAGCAGTACTTC
NA 15 TRBJ2-1 TRBV7-9 NA CASSPLVFPRNEQFF TGTGCCAGCAGCCCCCTTGTTTTCCCTCGCAATGAGCAGTTCTTC
NA 13 TRBJ1-5 TRBV19 NA CASSTGRNQPQHF TGTGCCAGTAGTACAGGACGCAATCAGCCCCAGCATTTT
NA 13 TRBJ2-2 TRBV29-1 NA CSAGQGGVGELFF TGCAGCGCTGGCCAGGGAGGTGTCGGGGAGCTGTTTTTT
NA 13 TRBJ1-4 TRBV6-5 NA CASSQGSGEKLFF TGTGCCAGCAGCCAGGGGTCAGGAGAAAAACTGTTTTTT
NA 16 TRBJ1-3 TRBV5-6 NA CASSLVFSDSGNTIYF TGTGCCAGCAGCTTGGTGTTTTCAGACTCTGGAAACACCATATATTTT
NA 11 TRBJ2-5 TRBV29-1 NA CSTGLRETQYF TGCAGCACCGGACTACGGGAGACCCAGTACTTC
NA 13 TRBJ1-5 TRBV7-8 NA CASSLAENQPQHF TGTGCCAGCAGCTTAGCTGAGAATCAGCCCCAGCATTTT
NA 14 TRBJ2-1 TRBV7-9 NA CASSLRLNNNEQFF TGTGCCAGCAGCTTAAGACTAAATAACAATGAGCAGTTCTTC
NA 16 TRBJ2-2 TRBV5-1 NA CASSLGISLYTGELFF TGCGCCAGCAGCTTGGGCATAAGTTTGTACACCGGGGAGCTGTTTTTT
NA 16 TRBJ1-3 TRBV11-2 once CASSSQGLGSGNTIYF TGTGCCAGCAGCTCCCAAGGATTGGGCTCTGGAAACACCATATATTTT
NA 13 TRBJ1-1 TRBV7-3 NA CASSSYLNTEAFF TGTGCCAGCAGCTCCTATCTGAACACTGAAGCTTTCTTT
NA 15 TRBJ2-5 TRBV2 NA CASSESRLSPGTQYF TGTGCCAGCAGTGAATCGCGGCTCTCGCCAGGAACCCAGTACTTC
NA 13 TRBJ2-1 TRBV7-6 once CASSLGPWDEQFF TGTGCCAGCAGCTTAGGGCCCTGGGATGAGCAGTTCTTC
TRBD2 16 TRBJ2-1 TRBV27 once CASSLPGLAGVMEQFF TGTGCCAGCAGTTTACCGGGACTAGCGGGGGTGATGGAGCAGTTCTTC
TRBD1 14 TRBJ2-7 TRBV2 NA CASRPGQGGHEQYF TGTGCCAGCAGGCCGGGACAGGGAGGACACGAGCAGTACTTC
NA 13 TRBJ1-5 TRBV2 NA CASTAYKEQPQHF TGTGCCAGCACCGCCTACAAAGAGCAGCCCCAGCATTTT
NA 13 TRBJ2-7 TRBV11-2 few CASSRGRGVEQYF TGTGCCAGCAGCCGGGGCAGGGGGGTCGAGCAGTACTTC
NA 13 TRBJ2-1 TRBV7-3 NA CASSLVDSNEQFF TGTGCCAGCAGCCTAGTGGACTCCAATGAGCAGTTCTTC
TRBD1 14 TRBJ2-4 TRBV7-9 NA CASSPRDRVNIQYF TGTGCCAGCAGCCCCCGGGACAGGGTAAACATTCAGTACTTC
TRBD1 17 TRBJ2-1 TRBV28 NA CASSLTLGTAAYNEQFF TGTGCCAGCAGTTTGACTCTCGGGACAGCCGCCTACAATGAGCAGTTCTTC
NA 15 TRBJ2-2 TRBV10-3 NA CAIGRDRANTGELFF TGTGCCATCGGGAGGGACAGAGCGAACACCGGGGAGCTGTTTTTT
NA 15 TRBJ2-7 TRBV5-1 NA CASSLSGRETYEQYF TGCGCCAGCAGCTTGAGTGGACGGGAGACCTACGAGCAGTACTTC
NA 12 TRBJ2-1 TRBV30 NA CAWSRTTNEQFF TGTGCCTGGAGTCGGACTACCAATGAGCAGTTCTTC
TRBD1 15 TRBJ1-1 TRBV7-3 NA CASSPGTGGNTEAFF TGTGCCAGCAGCCCAGGGACAGGCGGCAACACTGAAGCTTTCTTT
NA 15 TRBJ1-2 TRBV14 NA CASSQLDGPNYGYTF TGTGCCAGCAGCCAACTTGACGGACCGAACTATGGCTACACCTTC
NA 13 TRBJ1-4 TRBV30 NA CAWSVRGGEKLFF TGTGCCTGGAGTGTCAGGGGAGGAGAAAAACTGTTTTTT
TRBD2 17 TRBJ2-3 TRBV11-2 once CASSLVGGAGEADTQYF TGTGCCAGCAGCTTAGTTGGGGGAGCGGGAGAGGCAGATACGCAGTATTTT
NA 13 TRBJ2-7 TRBV5-4 NA CASSPVGAYEQYF TGTGCCAGCAGCCCCGTCGGAGCCTACGAGCAGTACTTC
TRBD2 15 TRBJ2-7 TRBV27 NA CASSDQRESRGEQYF TGTGCCAGCAGTGACCAGCGGGAGAGTCGCGGCGAGCAGTACTTC
TRBD2 15 TRBJ2-2 TRBV6-6 NA CASRGTSGTAGELFF TGTGCCAGCAGAGGTACTAGCGGGACGGCCGGGGAGCTGTTTTTT
TRBD1 18 TRBJ1-5 TRBV5-1 NA CASSLGTGAGGSNQPQHF TGCGCCAGCAGCTTGGGGACAGGGGCGGGAGGAAGCAATCAGCCCCAGCATTTT
NA 14 TRBJ1-1 TRBV6-1 NA CANQQSGGNTEAFF TGTGCCAACCAGCAGTCGGGGGGGAACACTGAAGCTTTCTTT
TRBD2 15 TRBJ2-2 TRBV30 few CAWSVIAGGIGELFF TGTGCCTGGAGTGTCATAGCGGGAGGGATCGGGGAGCTGTTTTTT
TRBD1 15 TRBJ1-1 TRBV28 NA CASSSPGGVNTEAFF TGTGCCAGCAGTTCCCCAGGGGGCGTGAACACTGAAGCTTTCTTT
NA 10 TRBJ1-5 TRBV20-1 few CSTTNQPQHF TGCAGTACGACTAATCAGCCCCAGCATTTT
TRBD1 14 TRBJ1-4 TRBV2 once CASIQGQINEKLFF TGTGCCAGCATTCAGGGACAGATTAATGAAAAACTGTTTTTT
NA 17 TRBJ1-5 TRBV6-1 NA CASSEARGNVVNQPQHF TGTGCCAGCAGTGAAGCCCGGGGGAATGTAGTCAATCAGCCCCAGCATTTT
TRBD2 15 TRBJ2-7 TRBV6-6 NA CASRRLAGGLSEQYF TGTGCCAGCAGGCGACTAGCGGGAGGCCTGAGCGAGCAGTACTTC